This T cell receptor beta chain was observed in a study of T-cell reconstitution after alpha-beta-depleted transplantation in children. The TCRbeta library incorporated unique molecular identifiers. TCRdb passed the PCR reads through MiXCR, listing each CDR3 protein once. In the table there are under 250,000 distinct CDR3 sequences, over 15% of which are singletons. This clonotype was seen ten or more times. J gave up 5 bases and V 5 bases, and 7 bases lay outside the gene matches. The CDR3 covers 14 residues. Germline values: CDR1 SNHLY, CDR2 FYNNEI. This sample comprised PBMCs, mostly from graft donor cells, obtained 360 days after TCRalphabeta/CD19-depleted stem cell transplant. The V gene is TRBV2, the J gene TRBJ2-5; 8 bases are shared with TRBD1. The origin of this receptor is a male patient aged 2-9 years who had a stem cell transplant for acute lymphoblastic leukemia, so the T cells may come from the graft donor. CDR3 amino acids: CASSPDRVGETQYF. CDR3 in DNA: TGTGCCAGCAGTCCGGACAGGGTGGGGGAGACCCAGTACTTC.